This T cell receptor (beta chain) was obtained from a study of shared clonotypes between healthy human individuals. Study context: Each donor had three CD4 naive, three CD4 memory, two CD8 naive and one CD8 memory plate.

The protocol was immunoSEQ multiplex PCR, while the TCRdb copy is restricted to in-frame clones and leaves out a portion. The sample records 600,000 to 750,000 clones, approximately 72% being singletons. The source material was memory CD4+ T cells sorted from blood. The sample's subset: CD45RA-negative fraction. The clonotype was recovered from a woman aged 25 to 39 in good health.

The CDR3, as DNA: TGTGCCAGCAGTTTACTGTACAGGGGGCTACGGAACACCGGGGAGCTGTTTTTT. Translated: CASSLLYRGLRNTGELFF. The chain is built from TRBV27 and TRBJ2-2, with TRBD1 matching 9 bases. Looked up from germline, CDR1 is MNHEY and CDR2 is SMNVEV (reference sequence). Trimming at V came to 2 bases and at J to 1 base, leaving 8 bases not matched to a gene. The CDR3 contains 18 residues.